Listed here is a single TCR beta chain. The source of the sample is a study of control samples from healthy donors and cancer patients. Repertoires were generated with immunoSEQ multiplex PCR, while TCRdb's copy carries only in-frame clones and drops some. The sample contains 190,000 or so clones, roughly 91% of which appear only once. V lost 1 base and J 2 bases, leaving 12 bases between the germline ends. Germline CDR1 reads SGHNT; CDR2 reads YENEEA. The CDR3 loop spans 15 amino acids. V usage is TRBV11-3 and J usage is TRBJ2-7; D is perhaps TRBD1 (5 bases). The TCR was taken from a man between 18 and 35 years old in good health. Sequencing was performed on blood. The CDR3 spells CASSLVGHRPYEQYF. In nucleotides, the CDR3 is TGTGCCAGCAGCTTAGTGGGGCACCGTCCCTACGAGCAGTACTTC.